Sequencing of this T cell receptor beta chain was carried out in a study of cytomegalovirus exposure and HLA in healthy donors. The PCR was carried out with 60 Vbeta primers and 13 Jbeta primers. Assay used: immunoSEQ multiplex PCR; TCRdb lists only in-frame clones, some missing. This sample has around 170,000 clones, with about 78% found just once. For this clone: Its antigen is not known.

Study-level results: The classifier, whose performance was assessed in both the original and validation cohorts, reportedly diagnosed cytomegalovirus status with high specificity and sensitivity.

These donors, healthy bone marrow donors, were studied. This TCR came from a male donor in good health and CMV-seronegative. Sequenced material: PBMCs.

The CDR3 sequence is CAWTQLAGGETQYF. The CDR3 coding sequence is TGTGCCTGGACCCAACTAGCGGGAGGGGAGACCCAGTACTTC. The genes are TRBV30 and TRBJ2-5; 13 bases fit TRBD2. The CDR3 covers 14 residues. J lost 5 bases, V lost 4 bases, and 4 bases had no gene match. Germline V gene sequence: CDR1 GTSNPN, CDR2 SVGIG (reference sequence).